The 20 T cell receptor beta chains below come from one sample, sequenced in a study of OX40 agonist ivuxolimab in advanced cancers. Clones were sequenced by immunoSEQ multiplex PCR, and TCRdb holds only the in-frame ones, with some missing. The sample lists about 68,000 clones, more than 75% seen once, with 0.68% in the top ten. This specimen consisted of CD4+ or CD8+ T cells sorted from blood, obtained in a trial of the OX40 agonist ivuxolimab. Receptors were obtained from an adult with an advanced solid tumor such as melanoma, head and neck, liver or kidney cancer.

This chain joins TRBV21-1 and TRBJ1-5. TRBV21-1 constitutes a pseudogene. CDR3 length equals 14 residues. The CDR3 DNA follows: TGTGCCAGCAGCAAAGAAGAGGGGAATCAGCCCCAGCATTTT. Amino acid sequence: CASSKEEGNQPQHF.

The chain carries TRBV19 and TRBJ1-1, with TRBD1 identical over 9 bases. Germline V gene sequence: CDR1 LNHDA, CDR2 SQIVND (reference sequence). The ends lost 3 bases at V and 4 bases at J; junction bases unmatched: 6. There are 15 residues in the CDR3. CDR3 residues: CASSISGQGSTEAFF. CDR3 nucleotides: TGTGCCAGTAGTATTTCGGGACAGGGTAGCACTGAAGCTTTCTTT.

The CDR3 sequence is CASSEALGARTDTQYF. Written as DNA, the CDR3 is TGTGCCAGCAGTGAAGCGCTGGGGGCGAGGACAGATACGCAGTATTTT. The gene calls are TRBV6-1 and TRBJ2-3; maybe TRBD1 (6 bases). The germline V gene has CDR1 MNHNS and CDR2 SASEGT. Trimming took off 0 bases at V and 3 bases at J, with 13 bases between the two ends. The CDR3 consists of 16 residues.

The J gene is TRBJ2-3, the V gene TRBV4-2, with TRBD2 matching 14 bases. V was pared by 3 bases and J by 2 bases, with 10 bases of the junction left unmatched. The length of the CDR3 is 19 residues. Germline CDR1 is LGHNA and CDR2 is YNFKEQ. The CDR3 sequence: CASSQTTGLAGGYTDTQYF. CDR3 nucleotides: TGTGCCAGCAGCCAGACCACCGGACTAGCGGGGGGCTACACAGATACGCAGTATTTT.

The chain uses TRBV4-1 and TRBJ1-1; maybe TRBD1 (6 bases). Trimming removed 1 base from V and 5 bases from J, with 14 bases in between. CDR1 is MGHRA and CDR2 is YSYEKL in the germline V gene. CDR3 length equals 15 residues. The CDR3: CASSQAGRGVTEAFF. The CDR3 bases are TGCGCCAGCAGCCAAGCCGGCAGGGGTGTGACTGAAGCTTTCTTT.

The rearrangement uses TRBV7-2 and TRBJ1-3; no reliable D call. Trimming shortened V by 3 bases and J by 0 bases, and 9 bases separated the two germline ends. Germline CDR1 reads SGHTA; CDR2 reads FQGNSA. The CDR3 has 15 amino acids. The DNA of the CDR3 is TGTGCCAGCAGCTTGACGGGTCACTCTGGAAACACCATATATTTT. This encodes CASSLTGHSGNTIYF. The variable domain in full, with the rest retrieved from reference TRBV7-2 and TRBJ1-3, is GAGVSQSPSNKVTEKGKDVELRCDPISGHTALYWYRQSLGQGLEFLIYFQGNSAPDKSGLPSDRFSAERTGGSVSTLTIQRTQQEDSAVYLCASSLTGHSGNTIYFGEGSWLTVV.

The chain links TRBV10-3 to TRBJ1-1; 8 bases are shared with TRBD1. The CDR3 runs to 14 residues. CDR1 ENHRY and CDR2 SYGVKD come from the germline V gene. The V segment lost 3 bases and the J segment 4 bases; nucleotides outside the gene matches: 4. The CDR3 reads CAISENTGGTEAFF. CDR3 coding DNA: TGTGCCATCAGTGAAAACACAGGGGGCACTGAAGCTTTCTTT.

CDR3 residues: CASSMNTEAFF. The DNA of the CDR3 is TGTGCCAGCAGCATGAACACTGAAGCTTTCTTT. The chain couples TRBV7-9 to TRBJ1-1; D gene uncertain. The CDR3 covers 11 residues. V was pared by 5 bases and J by 0 bases, with 1 base between. Germline V CDR1 and CDR2: SEHNR, FQNEAQ (reference sequence).

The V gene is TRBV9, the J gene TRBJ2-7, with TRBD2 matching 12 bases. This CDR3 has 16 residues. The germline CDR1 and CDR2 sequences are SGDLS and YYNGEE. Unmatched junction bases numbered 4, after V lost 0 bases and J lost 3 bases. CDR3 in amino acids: CASSVGSSGGVYEQYF. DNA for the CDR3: TGTGCCAGCAGCGTAGGCTCTAGCGGGGGGGTCTACGAGCAGTACTTC.

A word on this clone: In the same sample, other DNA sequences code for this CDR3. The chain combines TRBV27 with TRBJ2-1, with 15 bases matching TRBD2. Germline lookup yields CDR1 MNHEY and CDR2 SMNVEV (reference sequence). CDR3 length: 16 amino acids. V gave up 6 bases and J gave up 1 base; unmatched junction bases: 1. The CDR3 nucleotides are TGTGCCAGCAGAGGGACTAGCGGGGGGTCCTACAATGAGCAGTTCTTC. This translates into CASRGTSGGSYNEQFF.

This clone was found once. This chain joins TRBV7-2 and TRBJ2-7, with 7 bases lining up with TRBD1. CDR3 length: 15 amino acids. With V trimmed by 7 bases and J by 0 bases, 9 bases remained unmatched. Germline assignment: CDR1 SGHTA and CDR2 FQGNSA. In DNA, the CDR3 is TGTGCCAGCAATAAAAACAGGGGTGGCTCCTACGAGCAGTACTTC. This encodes CASNKNRGGSYEQYF.

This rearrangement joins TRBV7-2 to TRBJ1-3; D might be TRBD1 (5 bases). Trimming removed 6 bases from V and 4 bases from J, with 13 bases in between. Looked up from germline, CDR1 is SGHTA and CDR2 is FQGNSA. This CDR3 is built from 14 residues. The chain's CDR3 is CASRAGQGGNTIYF. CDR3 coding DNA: TGTGCCAGCAGGGCGGGGCAGGGAGGAAACACCATATATTTT.

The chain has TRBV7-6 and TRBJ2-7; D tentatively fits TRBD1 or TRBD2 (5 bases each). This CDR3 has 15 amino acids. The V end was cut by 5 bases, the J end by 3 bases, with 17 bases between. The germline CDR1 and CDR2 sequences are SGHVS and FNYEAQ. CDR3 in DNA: TGTGCCAGCAGCCTCGGGCAGGGAGCCTTCTACGAGCAGTACTTC. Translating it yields CASSLGQGAFYEQYF. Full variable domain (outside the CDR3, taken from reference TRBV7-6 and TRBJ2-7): GAGVSQSPRYKVTKRGQDVALRCDPISGHVSLYWYRQALGQGPEFLTYFNYEAQQDKSGLPNDRFSAERPEGSISTLTIQRTEQRDSAMYRCASSLGQGAFYEQYFGPGTRLTVT.

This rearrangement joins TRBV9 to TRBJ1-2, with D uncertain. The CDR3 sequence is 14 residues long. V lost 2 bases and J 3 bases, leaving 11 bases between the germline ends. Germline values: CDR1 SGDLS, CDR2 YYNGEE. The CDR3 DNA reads TGTGCCAGCAGCGTCGGGCCCGGGCACTATGGCTACACCTTC. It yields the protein CASSVGPGHYGYTF.

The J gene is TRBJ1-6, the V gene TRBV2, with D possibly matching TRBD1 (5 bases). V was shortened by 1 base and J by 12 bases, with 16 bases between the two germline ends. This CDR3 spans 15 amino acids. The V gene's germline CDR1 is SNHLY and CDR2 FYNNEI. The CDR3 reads CASSEEGTSGVPLHF. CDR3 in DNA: TGTGCCAGCAGTGAAGAAGGGACGTCGGGAGTACCCCTCCACTTT.

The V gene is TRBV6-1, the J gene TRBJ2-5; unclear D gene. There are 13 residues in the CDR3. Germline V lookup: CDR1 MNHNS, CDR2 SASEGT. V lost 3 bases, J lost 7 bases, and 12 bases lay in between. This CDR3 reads CASSDLAKGTQYF. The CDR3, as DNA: TGTGCCAGCAGTGATTTGGCGAAGGGGACCCAGTACTTC.

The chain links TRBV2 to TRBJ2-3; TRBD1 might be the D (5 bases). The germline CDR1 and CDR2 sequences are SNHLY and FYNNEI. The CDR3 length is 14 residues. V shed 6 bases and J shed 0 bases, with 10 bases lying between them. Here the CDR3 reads CASRARVSTDTQYF. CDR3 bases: TGTGCCAGCAGGGCCAGGGTTAGCACAGATACGCAGTATTTT.

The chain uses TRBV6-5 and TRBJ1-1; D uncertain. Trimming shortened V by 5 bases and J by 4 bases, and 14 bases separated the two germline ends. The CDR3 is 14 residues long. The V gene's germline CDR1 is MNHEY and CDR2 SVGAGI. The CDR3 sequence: CASSRPDLLTEAFF. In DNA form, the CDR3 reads TGTGCCAGCAGTCGTCCCGACTTACTCACTGAAGCTTTCTTT.

The CDR3 region is CASSLLGTGSTEAFF. The CDR3 DNA reads as TGTGCCAGCAGCTTATTGGGGACAGGGTCCACTGAAGCTTTCTTT. The chain combines TRBV7-2 with TRBJ1-1; TRBD1 agrees at 9 bases. Trimming cost V 2 bases and J 4 bases; bases outside gene matches: 5. The germline gives CDR1 SGHTA, CDR2 FQGNSA. This CDR3 region has 15 residues.

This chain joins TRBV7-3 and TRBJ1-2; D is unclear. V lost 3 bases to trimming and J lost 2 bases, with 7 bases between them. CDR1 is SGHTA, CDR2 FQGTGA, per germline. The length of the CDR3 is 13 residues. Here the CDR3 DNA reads TGTGCCAGCAGCTTCCCCGGGAACTATGGCTACACCTTC. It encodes CASSFPGNYGYTF.